This TCR beta chain emerged from a study of T cell repertoires in cytomegalovirus infection. Study results and limitations: In two of eight donors, the top clonotype was HLA-C-restricted CMV-specific.

This clonotype occurred a few times. The target antigen is unknown. The germline V and J ends were trimmed by 0 bases and 15 bases, with 18 bases remaining between them. There are 14 residues in the CDR3. CDR1 is LGHNA and CDR2 is YNFKEQ in the germline V gene. MiXCR, run by TCRdb on the reads, gives a single entry per CDR3 protein. The table records about 530,000 distinct CDR3 sequences, more than 20% of them present only once. Specimen: PBMCs. The chain carries TRBV4-2 and TRBJ2-1; perhaps TRBD2 as D (6 bases). This clonotype originated in a human donor in good health (CMV status not recorded). Some clones in this sample may be carry-over from other donors' samples. The CDR3 region is CASSQDNPAGWPFF. CDR3 sequence (DNA): TGTGCCAGCAGCCAAGATAATCCAGCGGGCTGGCCGTTCTTC.